This entry features one T cell receptor (beta chain) sequence. Its cognate antigen is unknown. This specimen comes from a study of blood T cells in healthy people across ages. Overall study findings and caveats: Strong correlation was found linking TCR beta diversity to naive T cell percentage.

V lost 5 bases and J 1 base, leaving 5 bases between the germline ends. Germline V gene lookup returns CDR1 MNHEY and CDR2 SMNVEV (reference sequence). The CDR3 spans 13 residues. A second PCR, run for about 6 to 11 cycles, used a sample-barcoded 5' primer plus a J-beta primer mix. TCRdb reprocessed the 5' RACE reads via MiXCR and lists one record per CDR3 protein. The sample has about 800,000 distinct CDR3 sequences, roughly 25% seen once. This same sample was also part of a study on T cells of mothers and their children.

The chain is built from TRBV27 and TRBJ2-2; D gene unclear. The source material was blood. This TCR was recovered from a boy between 10 and 17 years old in good health. The CDR3 region has the DNA TGTGCCAGCAGTGCCGTGAACACCGGGGAGCTGTTTTTT. It encodes CASSAVNTGELFF.